This T cell receptor (beta chain) was sequenced during a study of CD8+CD57+ T cells in acquired aplastic anemia. Study background: The sorted CD4+ and CD8+ cells yielded an average around 3 ug of DNA.

Patients chosen for sequencing had CD8+CD57+ cells that had expanded, as shown by flow cytometry. In all patients, the disease was severe acquired aplastic anemia. Genomic DNA, serving as template, underwent TCR beta VDJ and CDR3 profiling. TCRdb reprocessed the reads via MiXCR and lists one record per CDR3 protein. Here the sample spans about 160,000 distinct CDR3 sequences, around 50% being singletons. Of note for this clonotype: Its antigen remains unknown.

CDR1 and CDR2 (germline): GTSNPN, SVGIG (reference sequence). The CDR3 has 14 residues. V lost 0 bases and J 6 bases, leaving 12 bases between the germline ends. The study, taken as a whole, reports: Between patients and controls, approximately 29 CD8+ CDR3 sequences were found in common. CD8+ Simpson's diversity did not differ significantly between patients and controls.

The chain joins TRBV30 to TRBJ1-5; D unresolved. The sequenced sample consisted of sorted CD4+, CD8+, or CD8+CD57+ T cells (not recorded which) from PBMCs. This clonotype was sampled from a human donor with aplastic anemia. The CDR3 nucleotides read TGTGCCTGGAGTGTAGATGTGTATTTTCAGCCCCAGCATTTT. As protein: CAWSVDVYFQPQHF.